This is a list of T cell receptor beta chains from one sample in a study of blood T cell repertoires in COVID-19. Data came from immunoSEQ multiplex PCR; TCRdb stores just in-frame clones and leaves some out. Of 200,000 to 250,000 clones detected, 86% appear once; the ten largest clones hold about 10%. Source material: peripheral blood. Receptors originate from a woman in her forties or fifties with COVID-19, enrolled during active disease. CDR3s leave out the opening cysteine and the closing phenylalanine or tryptophan. The D gene is left open where the match is weak. Clone size is not always given. Where it is, it says once, few, many or a class for expanded clones.

d_gene	abundance	v_gene	j_gene	CDR3aa
.	.	TRBV6-4	TRBJ1-2	ASSEGSDYGYT
.	.	TRBV9	TRBJ2-2	ASRQGETGELF
.	.	TRBV7-8	TRBJ2-3	ASSLGASTDTQY
TRBD1	.	TRBV6-5	TRBJ1-4	ASSPRGEYEKLF
.	.	TRBV28	TRBJ1-1	ASSLYNSNTEAF
TRBD2	.	TRBV7-3	TRBJ2-2	ASSYSWGTSGAANLNTGELF
TRBD1	many	TRBV19	TRBJ1-5	ASSIEDRVYNQPQH
.	.	TRBV24-1	TRBJ2-6	ATSHRTFSGANVLT
.	.	TRBV7-6	TRBJ2-6	ASSSPGGTGGANVLT
.	.	TRBV11-3	TRBJ2-1	ASSLDPVYNEQF
.	.	TRBV7-2	TRBJ2-1	ASSFQDRYNEQF
.	.	TRBV28	TRBJ1-2	ASSLRAGIGYT
TRBD1	.	TRBV5-4	TRBJ1-6	ASSPGTGGWSPLH
.	.	TRBV19	TRBJ2-2	ASSIWSPPRTGELF
.	.	TRBV10-3	TRBJ2-1	AILDSSSYNEQF
.	.	TRBV2	TRBJ1-1	ASTWSYTEAF
TRBD2	.	TRBV24-1	TRBJ2-3	ATSDPTSGGYTDTQY
.	.	TRBV7-9	TRBJ2-3	ASSSGAGRADTQY
.	.	TRBV3-1/TRBV3-2	TRBJ1-5	ASSQDLASNQYPPFGQPQH
.	.	TRBV27	TRBJ1-5	ATAGRSNQPQH
TRBD1	.	TRBV11-3	TRBJ2-7	ASSLSRTGGGEQY
TRBD1	once	TRBV24-1	TRBJ2-7	ATSDGRDRVLREQY
.	.	TRBV10-2	TRBJ1-1	ASSSQGVDTEAF
TRBD2	.	TRBV7-8	TRBJ2-7	ASSSFWEGNNEQY
.	.	TRBV19	TRBJ1-2	ASSSYRGSGYT
.	.	TRBV14	TRBJ2-3	ASSLQGPRTDTQY
.	.	TRBV28	TRBJ1-1	ASSQALGSTEAF
TRBD2	.	TRBV7-8	TRBJ2-5	ASSLVTSGRAKETQY
.	.	TRBV4-1	TRBJ2-3	ASSQGGHYSPSTDTQY
TRBD1	.	TRBV30	TRBJ1-6	AWSSGQGHSPLH
TRBD2	.	TRBV10-3	TRBJ2-2	AISVASGGTGELF
TRBD1	.	TRBV10-2	TRBJ2-7	ASWTGESYEQY
.	.	TRBV5-1	TRBJ1-3	ASSPGQHSGNTIY
.	.	TRBV3-1/TRBV3-2	TRBJ1-2	ASSQEVGYGYT
TRBD1	.	TRBV28	TRBJ2-1	ASSLSVPGGSYNEQF
.	.	TRBV28	TRBJ2-3	ASRPRGYTDTQY
.	.	TRBV10-3	TRBJ1-2	AISEPRGAGYT
.	once	TRBV2	TRBJ2-5	ASTPRVEETQY
.	.	TRBV7-3	TRBJ2-7	ASSLQGPAYEQY
.	once	TRBV28	TRBJ1-5	ASTLTVTGREPQH
TRBD1	.	TRBV6-2/TRBV6-3	TRBJ1-1	ASSSPGQIKNTEAF
.	.	TRBV11-2	TRBJ1-2	ASSFGQGNYGYT
.	once	TRBV28	TRBJ1-2	ASSLDRLYGYT
.	once	TRBV24-1	TRBJ2-3	ATSDPQGTDTQY
.	.	TRBV28	TRBJ2-6	ASSPYRGGANVLT
.	.	TRBV5-1	TRBJ1-1	ASSLGAMNTEAF
TRBD1	.	TRBV20-1	TRBJ1-5	SASDRAPYSNQPQH
TRBD2	.	TRBV27	TRBJ2-2	ASSGREDGELF
TRBD1	.	TRBV10-3	TRBJ2-5	AISARTGGGETQY
.	.	TRBV3-1/TRBV3-2	TRBJ1-2	ASSPRARVRYT
.	.	TRBV13	TRBJ1-1	ASSVIPRTGRGETEAF
.	.	TRBV29-1	TRBJ1-2	SVDTRADRRMYYGYT